The 21 T cell receptor beta chains in this list originate from one sample, sequenced in a study of technical replicates of blood from a few donors. TCRdb's table, derived via immunoSEQ multiplex PCR, lists solely in-frame clones and lacks some. The sample holds around 100,000 clones; about 96% are singletons and the top ten take 0.3% to 0.45%. What was sequenced was T cells isolated from PBMCs. The receptors here all came from a human donor in good health.

CDR3 loop: CASRAPGLAGPPNNEQFF. The CDR3 DNA reads as TGTGCCAGCAGGGCTCCGGGACTAGCGGGACCCCCCAACAATGAGCAGTTCTTC. The chain has TRBV28 and TRBJ2-1; 13 bases are shared with TRBD2. The germline gives CDR1 MDHEN, CDR2 SYDVKM. The CDR3 covers 18 residues. V was pared by 6 bases and J by 5 bases, with 13 bases of the junction left unmatched.

This clone was detected once. The chain links TRBV6-6 to TRBJ1-4; D remains ambiguous. The CDR3 spans 13 residues. The V gene's germline CDR1 is MNHNY and CDR2 SVGAGI (reference sequence). V lost 8 bases, J lost 6 bases, and 13 bases lay in between. Written as DNA, the CDR3 is TGTGCCAGCGCCCCGGCGGGTTATGAAAAACTGTTTTTT. Its translation: CASAPAGYEKLFF.

The CDR3 reads CASSYTGLTEAFF. DNA for the CDR3: TGTGCCAGTAGTTATACAGGTCTCACTGAAGCTTTCTTT. The chain links TRBV19 to TRBJ1-1, with TRBD1 as a possible D gene (5 bases). CDR1 and CDR2 from the germline V gene are LNHDA and SQIVND (reference sequence). The CDR3 contains 13 residues. The V gene lost 5 bases and the J gene lost 4 bases, with 11 bases spanning the gap.

CDR3 residues: CASSQGTSGINEQFF. In DNA form, the CDR3 reads TGCGCCAGCAGTCAAGGGACTAGCGGGATCAATGAGCAGTTCTTC. The V call is TRBV23-1, the J call TRBJ2-1; 13 bases agree with TRBD2. TRBV23-1 is noted as an ORF with a role that remains uncertain. V lost 2 bases to trimming and J lost 6 bases; unmatched junction nucleotides: 1. CDR3 length equals 15 residues.

The rearrangement links TRBV11-3 to TRBJ1-2; 9 positions agree with TRBD1. The CDR3 consists of 16 residues. Looked up from germline, CDR1 is SGHNT and CDR2 is YENEEA. V lost 2 bases and J lost 11; bases outside the gene matches: 15. The CDR3 DNA is TGTGCCAGCAGCTTAAATCGAAGGGACAGGGCACTATTTTACACCTTC. Translation gives CASSLNRRDRALFYTF.

CDR3: CASSPGGRNTQYF. The CDR3 DNA follows: TGTGCCAGCAGCCCCGGCGGGCGAAATACGCAGTATTTT. The chain recombines TRBV7-2 with TRBJ2-3, with a tentative D call TRBD2 (5 bases). The germline CDR1 and CDR2 sequences are SGHTA and FQGNSA. The CDR3 has 13 residues. V lost 5 bases and J 7 bases, leaving 13 bases between the germline ends.

The J gene is TRBJ1-1, the V gene TRBV2, with a tentative D call TRBD1 (6 bases). V lost 5 bases and J 0 bases, leaving 16 bases between the germline ends. Germline V CDR1 and CDR2: SNHLY, FYNNEI. The CDR3 is 16 residues long. The DNA for the CDR3 is TGTGCCAGCAGTCCCGGAGGTGAGGGGGTGAACACTGAAGCTTTCTTT. It is translated as CASSPGGEGVNTEAFF.

The chain recombines TRBV29-1 with TRBJ2-7; 8 positions agree with TRBD2. CDR3 length equals 12 residues. CDR1 is SQVTM, CDR2 ANQGSEA, per germline. Trimming at V came to 3 bases and at J to 4 bases, leaving 2 bases not matched to a gene. The DNA of the CDR3 is TGCAGCGTTGATGGCGGGAGGTACGAGCAGTACTTC. Translating gives CSVDGGRYEQYF.

V and J are TRBV5-1 and TRBJ2-5; 11 bases map to TRBD2. V shed 4 bases and J 1 base; nucleotides not matched to a gene: 3. The CDR3 is 15 residues long. The germline CDR1 and CDR2 sequences are SGHRS and YFSETQ. CDR3 sequence: CASSTSGGFQETQYF. The CDR3 DNA sequence: TGCGCCAGCAGCACTAGCGGGGGCTTCCAAGAGACCCAGTACTTC.

J is TRBJ2-5 and V is TRBV7-2; 7 bases match TRBD2. Germline CDR1 and CDR2: SGHTA and FQGNSA. The CDR3 sequence is 16 residues long. V lost 3 bases to trimming and J lost 4 bases; unmatched junction nucleotides: 11. The CDR3 loop is CASSLASGYPGETQYF. Here the CDR3 DNA reads TGTGCCAGCAGCTTGGCTAGCGGATATCCTGGAGAGACCCAGTACTTC.

The CDR3 DNA reads TGTGCCACCACTGAGGGAGGGAAGAACACTGAAGCTTTCTTT. Protein product: CATTEGGKNTEAFF. This chain joins TRBV28 and TRBJ1-1; D is uncertain. Germline V CDR1 and CDR2: MDHEN, SYDVKM. The CDR3 has 14 amino acids. V was trimmed by 10 bases and J by 1 base, leaving 16 bases between them.

This chain joins TRBV7-9 and TRBJ1-2; maybe TRBD1 (5 bases). Deletions cut 2 bases from V and 8 bases from J, with 15 bases between. The CDR3 is 14 amino acids. Germline V gene lookup returns CDR1 SEHNR and CDR2 FQNEAQ (reference sequence). CDR3 sequence reads: CASSLNPTGLGYTF. The CDR3 nucleotides are TGTGCCAGCAGCTTAAATCCAACGGGACTGGGCTACACCTTC.

The chain is built from TRBV7-3 and TRBJ2-6; TRBD1 aligns across 12 bases. Germline V CDR1 and CDR2: SGHTA, FQGTGA. The CDR3 has 18 amino acids. Germline trimming cut 5 bases from V and 4 bases from J; bases unmatched to any gene: 9. The CDR3 region is CASSPYPGQGAGANVLTF. The CDR3 DNA follows: TGTGCCAGCAGCCCGTACCCGGGACAGGGGGCAGGGGCCAACGTCCTGACTTTC.

This chain connects TRBV27 to TRBJ2-7; D ambiguous. Trimming shortened V by 6 bases and J by 3 bases, and 9 bases separated the two germline ends. The CDR3 runs to 12 residues. The germline gives CDR1 MNHEY, CDR2 SMNVEV (reference sequence). CDR3 loop: CASSRNSYEQYF. Here the CDR3 DNA reads TGTGCCAGCAGCAGAAACAGCTACGAGCAGTACTTC.

The chain is built from TRBV19 and TRBJ1-4; D not resolved. The CDR3 loop spans 15 amino acids. From germline, CDR1 is LNHDA and CDR2 SQIVND (reference sequence). The ends were cut back, 4 bases at V and 8 bases at J, with 17 bases in the middle. This CDR3 is CASSTTADTGEKLFF. The CDR3 DNA reads TGTGCCAGTAGTACCACTGCCGACACCGGCGAAAAACTGTTTTTT.

The chain recombines TRBV9 with TRBJ2-5, with 9 bases identical to TRBD1. There are 15 residues in the CDR3. Per germline, CDR1 SGDLS and CDR2 YYNGEE. V dropped 2 bases and J dropped 5; count of bases not matched to a gene: 7. In DNA form, the CDR3 reads TGTGCCAGCAGCGTCGGGACAGGGATACCGGAGACCCAGTACTTC. Protein sequence: CASSVGTGIPETQYF.

The chain links TRBV28 to TRBJ2-1; 11 bases line up with TRBD2. The CDR3 length is 18 residues. CDR1 is MDHEN, CDR2 SYDVKM, per germline. V dropped 1 base and J dropped 4; count of bases not matched to a gene: 9. CDR3 bases: TGTGCCAGCAGTTTATTTATGGGGACTAGCGGTAATTACAATGAGCAGTTCTTC. Translation gives CASSLFMGTSGNYNEQFF.

This chain connects TRBV7-2 to TRBJ1-2, with D tentatively TRBD1 (5 bases). Trimming stripped 5 bases from V and 6 bases from J, with 19 bases between. Germline loops: CDR1 SGHTA, CDR2 FQGNSA. The CDR3 has 15 residues. CDR3 DNA: TGTGCCAGCAGCCTCCCAGGGCGTTGGGTTGATGGCTACACCTTC. It yields the protein CASSLPGRWVDGYTF. The full variable domain, with the rest looked up from reference TRBV7-2 and TRBJ1-2, is GAGVSQSPSNKVTEKGKDVELRCDPISGHTALYWYRQSLGQGLEFLIYFQGNSAPDKSGLPSDRFSAERTGGSVSTLTIQRTQQEDSAVYLCASSLPGRWVDGYTFGSGTRLTVV.

The V and J genes are TRBV9 and TRBJ2-2; weak D call: TRBD2 (5 bases). The V gene's germline CDR1 is SGDLS and CDR2 YYNGEE. Trimming pared 2 bases from V and 4 bases from J, leaving 9 bases between. The CDR3 contains 14 residues. CDR3 sequence reads: CASSVVEGTGELFF. The CDR3 DNA follows: TGTGCCAGCAGCGTGGTAGAGGGCACCGGGGAGCTGTTTTTT. Full variable domain (outside the CDR3, taken from reference TRBV9 and TRBJ2-2): DSGVTQTPKHLITATGQRVTLRCSPRSGDLSVYWYQQSLDQGLQFLIQYYNGEERAKGNILERFSAQQFPDLHSELNLSSLELGDSALYFCASSVVEGTGELFFGEGSRLTVL.

This clone was seen a single time. For the CDR3, the DNA is TGTGCCAGCAGCCTCGGACAGGGGGCGCTGACAGATACGCAGTATTTT. Amino acids: CASSLGQGALTDTQYF. The rearrangement uses TRBV27 and TRBJ2-3; TRBD1 matches 11 bases. J was trimmed by 3 bases and V by 6 bases; bases with no gene match: 8. Germline loops: CDR1 MNHEY, CDR2 SMNVEV (reference sequence). CDR3 length equals 16 residues.

This chain connects TRBV6-5 to TRBJ2-1, with TRBD2 identical over 7 bases. Per germline, CDR1 MNHEY and CDR2 SVGAGI. J was trimmed by 1 base and V by 5 bases; bases with no gene match: 2. The CDR3 spans 14 residues. The CDR3, as DNA: TGTGCCAGCAGTGTGCGGGGGTCCTACAATGAGCAGTTCTTC. Encoded protein: CASSVRGSYNEQFF.